The T cell receptor (beta chain) under discussion was sequenced for a study of blood T cell repertoires in COVID-19. Study-level information: From the United States, Italy and Spain came samples of acute and convalescent COVID-19. Sources were T cells, B-cell-depleted T cells, or PBMCs; the material itself was cDNA or gDNA.

Per the study methods: Amplification from reference gene primers served as the basis for estimated nucleated cell counts. The table came from immunoSEQ multiplex PCR; TCRdb's copy has only in-frame clones and leaves some out. The V and J calls and clone size were taken over from that table, and D and trimming were inferred from the DNA. Of 130,000 to 150,000 clones listed, roughly 90% were seen once; the top ten hold about 2.5%. Per the germline V gene, CDR1 is SGHTA and CDR2 is FQGNSA. Trimming removed 3 bases from V and 0 bases from J, with 6 bases in between. The CDR3 length is 14 residues. Sequencing used peripheral blood. The receptor's source is a human donor in a cohort sampled during active COVID-19. The rearrangement links TRBV7-2 to TRBJ1-5, with D perhaps matching TRBD1 (5 bases). CDR3 sequence reads: CASSFDSSNQPQHF. The DNA for the CDR3 is TGTGCCAGCAGCTTCGACAGTAGCAATCAGCCCCAGCATTTT. The full variable domain, completed using reference TRBV7-2 and TRBJ1-5, is GAGVSQSPSNKVTEKGKDVELRCDPISGHTALYWYRQSLGQGLEFLIYFQGNSAPDKSGLPSDRFSAERTGGSVSTLTIQRTQQEDSAVYLCASSFDSSNQPQHFGDGTRLSIL.